This TCR beta chain was captured in a study of T cell responses to AZD1222 COVID-19 vaccine. Whole-study findings and limits: Reportedly, nearly half of unique spike TCRs recognized epitopes outside B.1.351/B.1.1.7 mutations. Mostly white British, mostly female donors; authors suggested clonal diversity may be underestimated. At baseline, seropositivity was found in only six AZD1222 recipients.

Here immunoSEQ multiplex PCR was the method, and the copy in TCRdb shows in-frame clones only, minus some. The table shows more than 80,000 clones, with approximately 90% occurring only once. A note on this clone: Its antigen is not known.

Pooled together were second doses at about 4 or about 12 weeks. CDR1 MDHEN and CDR2 SYDVKM come from the germline V gene. The CDR3 spans 15 residues. The trim removed 4 bases at V and 4 bases at J, leaving 2 bases unmatched. This receptor was taken from an adult who received the AZD1222 COVID-19 vaccine. This material consisted of peripheral blood, taken 28 days after the second AZD1222 dose. This chain joins TRBV28 and TRBJ2-5, with 14 positions matching TRBD2. The CDR3 nucleotides are TGTGCCAGCAGTTCGGGACTAGCGGGAGTAGAGACCCAGTACTTC. This encodes CASSSGLAGVETQYF. Using reference TRBV28 and TRBJ2-5 for the parts outside the CDR3, the full variable domain is DVKVTQSSRYLVKRTGEKVFLECVQDMDHENMFWYRQDPGLGLRLIYFSYDVKMKEKGDIPEGYSVSREKKERFSLILESASTNQTSMYLCASSSGLAGVETQYFGPGTRLLVL.